This T cell receptor beta chain was sequenced in a study of shared clonotypes between healthy human individuals. Trimming cost V 1 base and J 5 bases, with 11 bases left between them. This CDR3 has 14 amino acids. Per the germline V gene, CDR1 is SGHAT and CDR2 is FQNNGV. This clone appeared once. Every subset had its genomic DNA shared out evenly among several immunoSEQ plates. The assay was immunoSEQ multiplex PCR, and TCRdb's table has in-frame clones only and misses some. The sample lists 2,500,000 or so clones, 80% to 95% occurring once. The chain couples TRBV11-2 to TRBJ1-2, with unresolved D. The specimen sequenced was naive CD4+ T cells from PBMCs. This sample's subset: CD45RA+ positively selected. This clonotype was obtained from a young man in good health. Some clones in this sample may be carry-over from other donors' samples. The CDR3 DNA sequence: TGTGCCAGCAGCTTAGTAGCCGGGGAGTATGGCTACACCTTC. Its protein product is CASSLVAGEYGYTF. Full variable domain (remainder filled in from reference TRBV11-2 and TRBJ1-2): EAGVAQSPRYKIIEKRQSVAFWCNPISGHATLYWYQQILGQGPKLLIQFQNNGVVDDSQLPKDRFSAERLKGVDSTLKIQPAKLEDSAVYLCASSLVAGEYGYTFGSGTRLTVV.